A single sample is the source of the 22 T cell receptor beta chains below, sequenced in a study of T cell responses to AZD1222 COVID-19 vaccine (dated by TCRdb to about 2021). Libraries came from the immunoSEQ multiplex PCR assay. TCRdb holds this immuneACCESS table with in-frame rearrangements only. Some clones are missing; in checked studies, unresolved V genes explain under half, and the rest has no known cause. For this sample the table gives 150,000 to 200,000 clones, of which 75% to 90% were detected only once. The ten largest make up more than 3.5% of the sample. The time point label corresponds to: about 28 days (+/-7) after the second vaccine dose. The label giving this sample's treatment or condition can be read as: meningococcal conjugate vaccine given as trial control. The sequenced sample was peripheral blood, obtained 28 days after the second dose of the MenACWY control vaccine. These TCRs come from an adult who received the MenACWY meningococcal vaccine as a control.

This chain links TRBV7-9 with TRBJ1-3; the D is unclear. V lost 4 bases and J 0 bases, leaving 10 bases between the germline ends. Germline lookup yields CDR1 SEHNR and CDR2 FQNEAQ (reference sequence). The CDR3 runs to 15 residues. CDR3 protein: CASSSRATSGNTIYF. CDR3 bases: TGTGCCAGCAGCTCGAGGGCCACCTCTGGAAACACCATATATTTT.

V is TRBV28 and J is TRBJ1-2, with 7 bases that match TRBD1. The V segment lost 6 bases and the J segment 0 bases; nucleotides outside the gene matches: 4. Germline assignment: CDR1 MDHEN and CDR2 SYDVKM. This CDR3 contains 14 residues. The chain's CDR3 is CASRPGQTNYGYTF. CDR3 nucleotides: TGTGCCAGCAGGCCGGGACAGACTAACTATGGCTACACCTTC.

The chain has TRBV28 and TRBJ2-5; D is perhaps TRBD1 (6 bases). In germline, CDR1 is MDHEN, CDR2 SYDVKM. V lost 2 bases, J lost 5 bases, and 6 bases lay in between. There are 12 residues in the CDR3. The CDR3 region has the DNA TGTGCCAGCAGTTTAAGGGGGGAGACCCAGTACTTC. Amino acids: CASSLRGETQYF.

The chain is built from TRBV9 and TRBJ2-2; a weak D match, TRBD2 (5 bases). V was trimmed by 2 bases and J by 6 bases, leaving 17 bases between them. Germline CDR1 reads SGDLS; CDR2 reads YYNGEE. This CDR3 is 16 amino acids long. In DNA form, the CDR3 reads TGTGCCAGCAGCGTTACTATGAGTGTGGAGGCCGGGGAGCTGTTTTTT. Protein sequence: CASSVTMSVEAGELFF.

The chain combines TRBV4-3 with TRBJ1-1, with D perhaps matching TRBD1 (6 bases). Germline lookup yields CDR1 LGHNA and CDR2 YSLEER. This CDR3 contains 14 residues. V lost 1 base, J lost 0 bases, and 6 bases lay in between. Written as DNA, the CDR3 is TGCGCCAGCAGCCAAGGGACAGTGAACACTGAAGCTTTCTTT. Amino acid sequence: CASSQGTVNTEAFF.

The chain links TRBV30 to TRBJ1-5, with unresolved D. Trimming removed 1 base at V and 0 bases at J, with 10 bases between. Germline lookup yields CDR1 GTSNPN and CDR2 SVGIG (reference sequence). CDR3 size: 15 residues. As DNA, the CDR3 is TGTGCCTGGAGTGGTCCAGGAGATAGCAATCAGCCCCAGCATTTT. Its protein product is CAWSGPGDSNQPQHF.

The chain links TRBV6-2 or TRBV6-3 to TRBJ2-7; D remains ambiguous. Trimming stripped 1 base from V and 6 bases from J, with 10 bases between. The CDR3 runs 13 residues. CDR1 and CDR2 from the germline V gene are MNHEY and SVGEGT. The CDR3, as DNA: TGTGCCAGCAGTTACTTTCAAGTCAGCGAGCAGTACTTC. Translating gives CASSYFQVSEQYF.

The chain uses TRBV9 and TRBJ2-7, with TRBD1 matching 11 bases. V trimming: 0 bases; J trimming: 1 base; junction bases outside the gene matches: 15. The CDR3 spans 20 residues. Germline loops: CDR1 SGDLS, CDR2 YYNGEE. CDR3 residues: CASSVALGQGVSPKSYEQYF. Written as DNA, the CDR3 is TGTGCCAGCAGCGTAGCCCTGGGACAGGGGGTATCCCCCAAATCCTACGAGCAGTACTTC.

This chain uses TRBV20-1 with TRBJ2-3; D might be TRBD1 (6 bases). The CDR3 length is 15 residues. Germline lookup yields CDR1 DFQATT and CDR2 SNEGSKA (reference sequence). Trimming stripped 3 bases from V and 4 bases from J, with 17 bases between. In DNA form, the CDR3 reads TGCAGTGCTAGTAACAGGGATTTCGGGGCAGATACGCAGTATTTT. Residues: CSASNRDFGADTQYF.

The V and J genes are TRBV5-1 and TRBJ2-7; maybe TRBD1 (6 bases). Germline-derived CDR1 and CDR2 are SGHRS and YFSETQ. V lost 4 bases and J 6 bases, leaving 11 bases between the germline ends. The CDR3 extends over 12 amino acids. The CDR3 spells CASSVQGVEQYF. The CDR3 DNA is TGCGCCAGCAGCGTACAGGGTGTCGAGCAGTACTTC. Combining the CDR3 with reference TRBV5-1 and TRBJ2-7 gives the whole variable domain KAGVTQTPRYLIKTRGQQVTLSCSPISGHRSVSWYQQTPGQGLQFLFEYFSETQRNKGNFPGRFSGRQFSNSRSEMNVSTLELGDSALYLCASSVQGVEQYFGPGTRLTVT.

The rearrangement links TRBV27 to TRBJ2-3, with TRBD1 as a possible D gene (6 bases). The CDR3 runs to 18 residues. Germline assignment: CDR1 MNHEY and CDR2 SMNVEV (reference sequence). Trimming left V 2 bases short and J 0 bases short, with 18 bases between. CDR3 region: CASSLKGVGVFSTDTQYF. CDR3 sequence (DNA): TGTGCCAGCAGTTTAAAGGGGGTAGGGGTATTTAGCACAGATACGCAGTATTTT.

The V call is TRBV29-1, the J call TRBJ1-1; 7 bases are a match to TRBD1. The CDR3 contains 15 residues. Germline V CDR1 and CDR2: SQVTM, ANQGSEA. With V trimmed by 1 base and J by 3 bases, 8 bases remained unmatched. The CDR3 loop reads CSVEGVEGADTEAFF. CDR3 sequence (DNA): TGCAGCGTTGAAGGGGTGGAGGGGGCCGACACTGAAGCTTTCTTT.

V and J are TRBV9 and TRBJ2-6, with D perhaps assigned TRBD1 or TRBD2 (5 bases each). Germline-derived CDR1 and CDR2 are SGDLS and YYNGEE. The V and J ends lost 3 bases and 8 bases respectively, with 15 bases between them. CDR3 length: 15 amino acids. The CDR3 DNA follows: TGTGCCAGCAGCGCCCGGGACCTAGGAACCAACGTCCTGACTTTC. It codes for CASSARDLGTNVLTF.

The CDR3, as DNA: TGTGCCAGTAGTTTCGGGGCGCGGGAAAAACTGTTTTTT. Protein sequence: CASSFGAREKLFF. The chain employs TRBV19 and TRBJ1-4, with a weak D call TRBD1 (5 bases). Germline loops: CDR1 LNHDA, CDR2 SQIVND (reference sequence). The germline V and J ends were trimmed by 5 bases and 8 bases, with 12 bases remaining between them. This CDR3 comprises 13 residues. The variable domain in full, with the rest retrieved from reference TRBV19 and TRBJ1-4, is DGGITQSPKYLFRKEGQNVTLSCEQNLNHDAMYWYRQDPGQGLRLIYYSQIVNDFQKGDIAEGYSVSREKKESFPLTVTSAQKNPTAFYLCASSFGAREKLFFGSGTQLSVL.

This clone was counted a few times. The rearrangement uses TRBV28 and TRBJ1-1; possible D gene TRBD1, 6 bases. V lost 6 bases to trimming and J lost 0 bases, with 11 bases between them. Germline lookup yields CDR1 MDHEN and CDR2 SYDVKM. The CDR3 is 14 residues long. This chain's CDR3 is CASRNRAMNTEAFF. CDR3 in DNA: TGTGCCAGCAGGAACAGGGCCATGAACACTGAAGCTTTCTTT.

In this sample, this clone turned up once. The genes are TRBV3-1 (or the pseudogene TRBV3-2) and TRBJ2-3; TRBD1 matches 10 bases. Germline V lookup: CDR1 LGHDT, CDR2 YNNKEL (reference sequence). The CDR3 runs to 15 residues. Unmatched junction bases numbered 3, after V lost 6 bases and J lost 0 bases. This CDR3 is CASSRQGASTDTQYF. CDR3 DNA sequence: TGTGCCAGCAGTCGACAGGGGGCAAGCACAGATACGCAGTATTTT.

This chain joins TRBV28 and TRBJ1-2; 7 bases are shared with TRBD1. The J segment lost 3 bases and the V segment lost 6 bases, leaving 4 bases of the junction unmatched. The CDR3 extends over 13 amino acids. Germline V lookup: CDR1 MDHEN, CDR2 SYDVKM. In nucleotides, the CDR3 is TGTGCCAGCAGGGGGGGACAGCACTATGGCTACACCTTC. Protein product: CASRGGQHYGYTF.

This clone was observed a single time. The CDR3 protein is CASSVAGTGYNEQFF. The CDR3 bases are TGTGCCAGCAGTGTTGCGGGGACCGGCTACAATGAGCAGTTCTTC. The gene calls are TRBV2 and TRBJ2-1; weak D call: TRBD2 (6 bases). Trimming left V 4 bases short and J 3 bases short, with 13 bases between. The CDR3 is made up of 15 amino acids. Germline loops: CDR1 SNHLY, CDR2 FYNNEI. Full variable domain (outside the CDR3, taken from reference TRBV2 and TRBJ2-1): EPEVTQTPSHQVTQMGQEVILRCVPISNHLYFYWYRQILGQKVEFLVSFYNNEISEKSEIFDDQFSVERPDGSNFTLKIRSTKLEDSAMYFCASSVAGTGYNEQFFGPGTRLTVL.

The chain combines TRBV18 with TRBJ2-7; D possibly corresponds to TRBD1 (5 bases). Trimming stripped 2 bases from V and 6 bases from J, with 11 bases between. Germline CDR1 KGHSH, CDR2 LQKENI. This CDR3 has 13 amino acids. CDR3 protein: CASSPDRFREQYF. The CDR3 region has the DNA TGTGCCAGCTCACCAGACAGATTCCGCGAGCAGTACTTC.

In DNA, the CDR3 is TGTGCCAGCAGCGAACTTTCGGCGCATTCCGGATCACCCCTCCACTTT. It yields the protein CASSELSAHSGSPLHF. The chain joins TRBV9 to TRBJ1-6; D uncertain. Germline CDR1 is SGDLS and CDR2 is YYNGEE. The germline V and J ends were trimmed by 3 bases and 10 bases, with 20 bases remaining between them. This CDR3 is 16 amino acids long.

The V call is TRBV15, the J call TRBJ1-2, with no clear D. Per germline, CDR1 LNHNV and CDR2 YYDKDF (reference sequence). The CDR3 runs 13 residues. Trimming took off 1 base at V and 7 bases at J, with 10 bases between the two ends. This CDR3 reads CATSRAREGGYTF. CDR3 coding DNA: TGTGCCACCAGCAGAGCGAGGGAGGGTGGCTACACCTTC. Using reference TRBV15 and TRBJ1-2 for the parts outside the CDR3, the full variable domain is DAMVIQNPRYQVTQFGKPVTLSCSQTLNHNVMYWYQQKSSQAPKLLFHYYDKDFNNEADTPDNFQSRRPNTSFCFLDIRSPGLGDTAMYLCATSRAREGGYTFGSGTRLTVV.

V and J are TRBV2 and TRBJ2-2; TRBD2 aligns across 10 bases. The trim removed 4 bases at V and 0 bases at J, leaving 8 bases unmatched. Germline V gives CDR1 SNHLY, CDR2 FYNNEI. This CDR3 is 18 amino acids long. In DNA, the CDR3 is TGTGCCAGCAGTGGTCGAGGACTAGCGGCGACGAACACCGGGGAGCTGTTTTTT. Encoded protein: CASSGRGLAATNTGELFF.